This TCR beta chain was captured in a study of T cells after yellow fever vaccination. Germline V gives CDR1 SGDLS, CDR2 YYNGEE. With 6 bases removed from V and 4 bases from J, the gap between germline ends came to 21 bases. The length of the CDR3 is 16 residues. Production of TCR cDNA was by 5'RACE template switching, which also added a universal primer site and UMIs. TCRdb processed the 5' RACE reads anew with MiXCR; each CDR3 protein has one entry. The table shows approximately 510,000 distinct CDR3 sequences, with less than 25% occurring only once. This clonotype was recorded a few times. Its target is not known. Findings and limits, study-wide: It was a weaker secondary response, yet one that peaked faster, at day 5 versus 15.

V usage is TRBV9 and J usage is TRBJ2-3, with D perhaps TRBD2 (5 bases). Sample: PBMCs, taken less than 25 days after the first yellow fever vaccination. The clonotype originates from a man aged 18 to 35 who received the YFV17D yellow fever vaccine. The CDR3 sequence is CASKSGSDLRADTQYF. The CDR3 DNA reads TGTGCCAGCAAGTCGGGATCCGACCTGCGTGCAGATACGCAGTATTTT.